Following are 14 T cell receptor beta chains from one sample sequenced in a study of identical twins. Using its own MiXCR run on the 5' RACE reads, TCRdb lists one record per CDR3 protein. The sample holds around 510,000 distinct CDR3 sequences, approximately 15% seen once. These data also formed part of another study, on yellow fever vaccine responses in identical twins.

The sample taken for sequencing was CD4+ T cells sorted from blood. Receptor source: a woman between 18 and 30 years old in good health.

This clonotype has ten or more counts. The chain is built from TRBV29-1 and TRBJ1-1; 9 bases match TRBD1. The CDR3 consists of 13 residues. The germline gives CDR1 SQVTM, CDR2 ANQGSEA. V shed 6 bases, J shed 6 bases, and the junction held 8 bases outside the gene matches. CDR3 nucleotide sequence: TGCAGCGTGGTGACAGGGGGGGAGGCTGAAGCTTTCTTT. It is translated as CSVVTGGEAEAFF. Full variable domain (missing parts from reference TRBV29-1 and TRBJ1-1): SAVISQKPSRDICQRGTSLTIQCQVDSQVTMMFWYRQQPGQSLTLIATANQGSEATYESGFVIDKFPISRPNLTFSTLTVSNMSPEDSSIYLCSVVTGGEAEAFFGQGTRLTVV.

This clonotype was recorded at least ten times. The chain's CDR3 is CSARLNRGSYEQYF. The CDR3 region has the DNA TGCAGTGCTAGGTTGAACAGGGGGTCCTACGAGCAGTACTTC. The chain combines TRBV20-1 with TRBJ2-7, with 8 bases aligning to TRBD1. CDR1 is DFQATT and CDR2 is SNEGSKA in the germline V gene (reference sequence). V shed 3 bases, J shed 1 base, and the junction held 5 bases outside the gene matches. CDR3 length equals 14 residues.

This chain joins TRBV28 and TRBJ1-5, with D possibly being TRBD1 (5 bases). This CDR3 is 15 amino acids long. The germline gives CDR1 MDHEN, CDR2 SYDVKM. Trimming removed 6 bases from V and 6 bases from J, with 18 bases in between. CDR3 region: CASSSPPQGIQPQHF. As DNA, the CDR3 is TGTGCCAGCAGCTCCCCACCCCAGGGAATTCAGCCCCAGCATTTT.

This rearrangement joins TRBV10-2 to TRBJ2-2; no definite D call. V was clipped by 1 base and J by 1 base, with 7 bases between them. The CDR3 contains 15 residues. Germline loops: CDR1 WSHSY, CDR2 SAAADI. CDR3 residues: CASSELRKNTGELFF. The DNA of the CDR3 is TGCGCCAGCAGTGAGTTGCGTAAGAACACCGGGGAGCTGTTTTTT.

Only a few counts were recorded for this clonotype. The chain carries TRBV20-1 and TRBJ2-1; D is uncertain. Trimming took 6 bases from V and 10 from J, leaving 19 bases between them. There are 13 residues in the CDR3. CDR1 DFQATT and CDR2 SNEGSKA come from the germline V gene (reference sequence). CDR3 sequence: CSAQRGPLDEQFF. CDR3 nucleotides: TGCAGTGCCCAGAGAGGACCCCTTGACGAGCAGTTCTTC.

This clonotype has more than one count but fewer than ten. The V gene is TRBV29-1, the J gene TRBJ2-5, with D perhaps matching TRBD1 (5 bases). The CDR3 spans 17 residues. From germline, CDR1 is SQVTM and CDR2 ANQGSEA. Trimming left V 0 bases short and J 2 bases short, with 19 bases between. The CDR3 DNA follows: TGCAGCGTTGAAGATTGGGCCAGGGTGGGCCTACAAGAGACCCAGTACTTC. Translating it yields CSVEDWARVGLQETQYF. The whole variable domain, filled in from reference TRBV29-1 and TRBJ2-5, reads SAVISQKPSRDICQRGTSLTIQCQVDSQVTMMFWYRQQPGQSLTLIATANQGSEATYESGFVIDKFPISRPNLTFSTLTVSNMSPEDSSIYLCSVEDWARVGLQETQYFGPGTRLLVL.

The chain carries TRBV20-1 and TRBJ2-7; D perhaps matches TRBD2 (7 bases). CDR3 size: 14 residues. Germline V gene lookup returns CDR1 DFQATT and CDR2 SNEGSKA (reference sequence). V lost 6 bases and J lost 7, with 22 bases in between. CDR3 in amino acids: CSAETGPGGREQYF. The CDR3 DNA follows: TGCAGTGCGGAAACAGGGCCGGGGGGTAGGGAGCAGTACTTC.

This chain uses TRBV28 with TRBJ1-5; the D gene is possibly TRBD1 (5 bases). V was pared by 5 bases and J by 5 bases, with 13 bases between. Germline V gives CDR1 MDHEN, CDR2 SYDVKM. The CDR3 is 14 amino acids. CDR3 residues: CASSPTGVDQPQHF. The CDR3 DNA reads TGTGCCAGCAGTCCCACGGGGGTAGATCAGCCCCAGCATTTT.

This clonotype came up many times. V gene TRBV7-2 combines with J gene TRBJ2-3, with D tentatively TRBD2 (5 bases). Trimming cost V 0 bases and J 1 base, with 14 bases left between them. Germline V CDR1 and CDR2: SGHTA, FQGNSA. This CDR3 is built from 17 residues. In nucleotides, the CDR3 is TGTGCCAGCAGCTTAGCCTTGGCTATCGGGGGCACAGATACGCAGTATTTT. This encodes CASSLALAIGGTDTQYF.

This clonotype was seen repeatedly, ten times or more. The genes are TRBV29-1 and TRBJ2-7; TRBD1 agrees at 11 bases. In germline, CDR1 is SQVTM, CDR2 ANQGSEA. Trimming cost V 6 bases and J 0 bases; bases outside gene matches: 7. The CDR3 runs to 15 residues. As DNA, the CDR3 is TGCAGCGTCGTCGGGGGGACAGGGGGCTCCTACGAGCAGTACTTC. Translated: CSVVGGTGGSYEQYF.

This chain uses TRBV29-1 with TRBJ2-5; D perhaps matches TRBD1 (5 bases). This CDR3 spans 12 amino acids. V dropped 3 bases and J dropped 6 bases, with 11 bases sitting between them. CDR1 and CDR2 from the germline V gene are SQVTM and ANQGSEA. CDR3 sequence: CSVEKGKQTQYF. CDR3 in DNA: TGCAGCGTTGAGAAGGGGAAACAGACCCAGTACTTC.

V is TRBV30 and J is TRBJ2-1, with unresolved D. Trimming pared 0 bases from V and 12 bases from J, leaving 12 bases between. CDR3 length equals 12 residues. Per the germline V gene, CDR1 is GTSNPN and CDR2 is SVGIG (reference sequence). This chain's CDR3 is CAWSVNGPRQFF. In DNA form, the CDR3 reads TGTGCCTGGAGTGTTAACGGACCTAGGCAGTTCTTC.

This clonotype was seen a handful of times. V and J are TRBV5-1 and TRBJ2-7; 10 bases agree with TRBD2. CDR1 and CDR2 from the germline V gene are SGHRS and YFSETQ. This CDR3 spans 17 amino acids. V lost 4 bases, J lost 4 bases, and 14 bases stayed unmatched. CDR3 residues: CASSKNSGLADLYEQYF. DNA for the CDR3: TGCGCCAGCAGCAAAAACAGTGGACTAGCGGACCTGTACGAGCAGTACTTC.

CDR3 DNA sequence: TGCGCCAGCAGCTTGGCCCGGGACAGGGGTTTCGACTCTGGGGCCAACGTCCTGACTTTC. Its protein product is CASSLARDRGFDSGANVLTF. The V and J genes are TRBV5-1 and TRBJ2-6, with 10 positions matching TRBD1. The ends lost 0 bases at V and 0 bases at J; junction bases unmatched: 9. From germline, CDR1 is SGHRS and CDR2 YFSETQ. This CDR3 has 20 residues.